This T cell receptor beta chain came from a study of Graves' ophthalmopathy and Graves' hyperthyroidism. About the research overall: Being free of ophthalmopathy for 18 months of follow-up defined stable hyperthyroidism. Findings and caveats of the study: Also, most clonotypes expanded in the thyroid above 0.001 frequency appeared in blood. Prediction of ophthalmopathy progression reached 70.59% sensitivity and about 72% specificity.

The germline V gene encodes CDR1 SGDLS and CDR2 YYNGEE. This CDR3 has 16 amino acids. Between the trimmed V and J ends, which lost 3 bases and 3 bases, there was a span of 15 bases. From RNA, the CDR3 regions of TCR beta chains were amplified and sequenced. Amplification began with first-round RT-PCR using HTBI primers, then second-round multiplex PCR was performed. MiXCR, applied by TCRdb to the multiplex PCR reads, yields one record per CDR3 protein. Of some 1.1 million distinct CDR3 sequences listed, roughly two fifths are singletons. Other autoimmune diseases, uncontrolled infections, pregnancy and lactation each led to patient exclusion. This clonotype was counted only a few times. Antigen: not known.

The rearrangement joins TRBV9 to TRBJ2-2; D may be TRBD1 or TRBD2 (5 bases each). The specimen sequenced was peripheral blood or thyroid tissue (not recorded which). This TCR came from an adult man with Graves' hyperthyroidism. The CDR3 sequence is CASSARPGPYTGELFF. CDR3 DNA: TGTGCCAGCAGCGCCCGACCGGGACCTTACACCGGGGAGCTGTTTTTT.